This T cell receptor beta chain was identified in a study of T-cell reconstitution after alpha-beta-depleted transplantation in children. The authors prepared the TCRbeta library with unique molecular identifiers. TCRdb fed the PCR reads into MiXCR, producing one record per CDR3 protein. The sample lists fewer than 550,000 distinct CDR3 sequences; approximately 11% were seen once. Germline CDR1 is DFQATT and CDR2 is SNEGSKA (reference sequence). The CDR3 is made up of 14 amino acids. V was shortened by 3 bases and J by 0 bases, with 9 bases between the two germline ends. This chain joins TRBV20-1 and TRBJ1-5; unclear D gene. The source is a human donor who donated a stem cell graft to a child with acute myeloid leukemia. Source: PBMCs from the stem cell graft donor, taken from the stem cell graft. CDR3 DNA: TGCAGTGCTAGTCGACCGGGTAGCAATCAGCCCCAGCATTTT. This translates into CSASRPGSNQPQHF.